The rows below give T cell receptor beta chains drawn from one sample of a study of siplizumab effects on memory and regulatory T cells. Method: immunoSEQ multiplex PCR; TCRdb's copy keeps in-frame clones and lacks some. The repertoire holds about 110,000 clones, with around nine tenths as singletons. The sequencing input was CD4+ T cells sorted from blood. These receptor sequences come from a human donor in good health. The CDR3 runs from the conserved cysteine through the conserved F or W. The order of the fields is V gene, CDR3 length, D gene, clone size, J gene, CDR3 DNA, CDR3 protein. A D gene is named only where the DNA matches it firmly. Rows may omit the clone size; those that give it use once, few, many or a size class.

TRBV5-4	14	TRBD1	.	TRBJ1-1	TGTGCCAGCAGCAGGGGGCTTAGATACACTGAAGCTTTCTTT	CASSRGLRYTEAFF
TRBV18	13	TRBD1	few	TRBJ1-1	TGTGCCAGCTCAAGGACAGGCAACACTGAAGCTTTCTTT	CASSRTGNTEAFF
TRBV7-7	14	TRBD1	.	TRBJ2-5	TGTGCTAGCAGCGTACGACAGGGCCAAGAGACCCAGTACTTC	CASSVRQGQETQYF
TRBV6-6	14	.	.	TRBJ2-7	TGTGCCAGCAGTTACTCTGGACAGACCTACGAGCAGTACTTC	CASSYSGQTYEQYF
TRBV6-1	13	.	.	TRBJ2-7	TGTGCCAGCAGTGGAACGGGGTATAGTGCGCAGTACTTC	CASSGTGYSAQYF
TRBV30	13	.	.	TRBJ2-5	TGTGCCTGGAGTGGGGGACTTCAAGAGACCCAGTACTTC	CAWSGGLQETQYF
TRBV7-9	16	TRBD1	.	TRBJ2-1	TGTGCCAGCAGCGATTACCCCCGGACAGGGGGCAATGAGCAGTTCTTC	CASSDYPRTGGNEQFF
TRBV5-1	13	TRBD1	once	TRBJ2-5	TGCGCCAGCAGCCCCGGGACAGTCGGGACCCAGTACTTC	CASSPGTVGTQYF
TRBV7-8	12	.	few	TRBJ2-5	TGTGCCACGCGGGACCACCAAGAGACCCAGTACTTC	CATRDHQETQYF
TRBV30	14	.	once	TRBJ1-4	TGTGCCTGGAGTGTAGGGATAGGTTCCGAAAAACTGTTTTTT	CAWSVGIGSEKLFF
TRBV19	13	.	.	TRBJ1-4	TGTGCCAGTAGTACGGGATATGGGGAAAAACTGTTTTTT	CASSTGYGEKLFF
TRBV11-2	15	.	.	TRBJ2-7	TGTGCCAGCAGCTTAGCCGGGGGCGCCTCCTACGAGCAGTACTTC	CASSLAGGASYEQYF
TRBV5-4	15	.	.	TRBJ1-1	TGTGCCAGCAGCTTGTCGGGGATTTTGAACACTGAAGCTTTCTTT	CASSLSGILNTEAFF
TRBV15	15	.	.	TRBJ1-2	TGTGCCACCAGCAGATGGGGTCGCAGTTCTGAGTCCTACACCTTC	CATSRWGRSSESYTF
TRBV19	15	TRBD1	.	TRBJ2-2	TGTGCCAGTAGTGCGGACAGGTTGGGGACCGGGGAGCTGTTTTTT	CASSADRLGTGELFF
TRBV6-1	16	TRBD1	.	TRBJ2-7	TGTGCCAGCAGTGGAGACAGGGGATCTCTCTCCTACGAGCAGTACTTC	CASSGDRGSLSYEQYF
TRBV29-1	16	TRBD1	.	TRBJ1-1	TGCAGCGTTGAAGATCCCGCCGGGACAGGGTCTGCTGAAGCTTTCTTT	CSVEDPAGTGSAEAFF
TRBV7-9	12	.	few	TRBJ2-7	TGTGCCAGCAGCCGTGGGGACTACGAGCAGTACTTC	CASSRGDYEQYF
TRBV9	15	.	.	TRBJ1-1	TGTGCCAGCAGCACCCCCGGGGGGGCTAGGACTGAAGCTTTCTTT	CASSTPGGARTEAFF
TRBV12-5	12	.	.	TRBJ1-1	TGTGCTAGTGGTCCACAATACACTGAAGCTTTCTTT	CASGPQYTEAFF
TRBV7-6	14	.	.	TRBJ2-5	TGTGCCAGCAGCTTAATGCAGGGACAAGAGACCCAGTACTTC	CASSLMQGQETQYF
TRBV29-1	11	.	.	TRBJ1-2	TGCAGCGTTGTTGGGGTGGTTGGCTACACCTTC	CSVVGVVGYTF
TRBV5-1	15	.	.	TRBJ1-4	TGCGCCAGCAGCTGGGGCGGATATGAAGGGGAAAAACTGTTTTTT	CASSWGGYEGEKLFF
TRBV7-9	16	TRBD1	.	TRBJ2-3	TGTGCCAGCAGCCCTGGACAGGGGGATTACACAGATACGCAGTATTTT	CASSPGQGDYTDTQYF
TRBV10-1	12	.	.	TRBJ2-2	TGCGCCAGCAGTGAAGGGACCGGGGAGCTGTTTTTT	CASSEGTGELFF
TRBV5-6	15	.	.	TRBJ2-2	TGTGCCAGCAGCTCGAGACAGACGAACACCGGGGAGCTGTTTTTT	CASSSRQTNTGELFF
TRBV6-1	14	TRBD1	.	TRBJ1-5	TGTGCCAGCAGTGAGGACAGGCTTAGCGAGCCCCAGCATTTT	CASSEDRLSEPQHF
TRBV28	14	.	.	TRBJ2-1	TGTGCCAGCACTTCGGGGGGCCCCTACAATGAGCAGTTCTTC	CASTSGGPYNEQFF
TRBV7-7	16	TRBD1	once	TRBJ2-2	TGTGCTAGCAGCCCAACAGGGGGCGAGGGCACCGGGGAGCTGTTTTTT	CASSPTGGEGTGELFF
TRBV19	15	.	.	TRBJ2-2	TGTGCCAGTAGTATGGCTCAGGGTTACACCGGGGAGCTGTTTTTT	CASSMAQGYTGELFF
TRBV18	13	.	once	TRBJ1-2	TGTGCCAGCTCCCGCCTTTCCGACTATGGCTACACCTTC	CASSRLSDYGYTF
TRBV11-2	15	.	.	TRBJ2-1	TGTGCCAGCAGCTTAGGGCCAGGCGGACTATCAAATCCGTTCTTC	CASSLGPGGLSNPFF
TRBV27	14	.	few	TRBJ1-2	TGTGCCAGCAGTTTATGGGGGGCGCAGGGTGGCTACACCTTC	CASSLWGAQGGYTF
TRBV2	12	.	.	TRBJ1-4	TGTGCCAGCAGAGGCTTGGGTGAAAAACTGTTTTTT	CASRGLGEKLFF
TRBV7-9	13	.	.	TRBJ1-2	TGTGCCAGCAGCTTAGGAACAGGCTATGGCTACACCTTC	CASSLGTGYGYTF
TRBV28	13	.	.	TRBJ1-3	TGTGCCAGCGTGCGTCGGGGTGGAAACACCATATATTTT	CASVRRGGNTIYF
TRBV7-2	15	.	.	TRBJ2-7	TGTGCCAGCAGCCACCCCGGGGCGGCTAGGAAAGAGCAGTACTTC	CASSHPGAARKEQYF
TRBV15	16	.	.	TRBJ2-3	TGTGCCACCAGCCTGGGGGGCGGGAGTATAACAGATACGCAGTATTTT	CATSLGGGSITDTQYF
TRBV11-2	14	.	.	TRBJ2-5	.	CASSLSLYQETQYF
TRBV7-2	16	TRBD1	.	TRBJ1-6	TGTGCCAGCAGCACACACATGGGACAGAATAATTCACCCCTCCACTTT	CASSTHMGQNNSPLHF
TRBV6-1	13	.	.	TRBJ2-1	TGTGCCAGCGTGCCGGGACCAACGAGGGAGCAGTTCTTC	CASVPGPTREQFF
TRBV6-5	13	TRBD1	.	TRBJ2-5	TGTGCCAGCAGGAAGCAGGGGGCGGAGACCCAGTACTTC	CASRKQGAETQYF